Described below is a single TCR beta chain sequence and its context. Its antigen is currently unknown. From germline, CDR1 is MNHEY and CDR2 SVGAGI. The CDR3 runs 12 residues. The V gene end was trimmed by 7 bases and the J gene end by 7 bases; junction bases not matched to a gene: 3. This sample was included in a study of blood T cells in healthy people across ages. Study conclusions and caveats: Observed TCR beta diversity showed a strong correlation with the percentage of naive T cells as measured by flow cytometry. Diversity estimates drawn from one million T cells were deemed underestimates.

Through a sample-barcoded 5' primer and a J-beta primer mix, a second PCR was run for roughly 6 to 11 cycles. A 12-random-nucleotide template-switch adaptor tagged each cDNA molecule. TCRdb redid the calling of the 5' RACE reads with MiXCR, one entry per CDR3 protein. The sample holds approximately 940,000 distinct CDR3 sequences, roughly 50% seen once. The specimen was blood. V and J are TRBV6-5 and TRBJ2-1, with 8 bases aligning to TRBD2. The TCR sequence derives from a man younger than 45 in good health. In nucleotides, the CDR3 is TGTGCCAGCACCGGGACTAGTAATGAGCAGTTCTTC. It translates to CASTGTSNEQFF.